Described below is a single TCR beta chain sequence and its context. The antigen is undetermined. Produced via immunoSEQ multiplex PCR; TCRdb's table is partial and in-frame only. The sample carries about 2 million clones, 90% to 95% recorded once. The V end lost 7 bases, the J end lost 9 bases, and 19 bases lay between the germline ends. The V gene's germline CDR1 is SNHLY and CDR2 FYNNEI. The CDR3 length is 15 residues. The sample originates from a study of shared clonotypes between healthy human individuals. General observations from the study: A handful of donors had 5% to 6% of their naive CD4 clonotypes in common.

The source is a man aged 18 to 29 in good health. The sequenced sample consisted of naive CD4+ T cells sorted from blood. Subset indicated: CD45RA+ positively selected. The J gene is TRBJ1-6, the V gene TRBV2; D is possibly TRBD1 (5 bases). The CDR3 here is CASNSRGEVSSPLHF. The CDR3 coding sequence is TGTGCCAGCAACTCCCGGGGGGAGGTGAGTTCACCCCTCCACTTT. Together with reference TRBV2 and TRBJ1-6, the CDR3 gives the full variable domain: EPEVTQTPSHQVTQMGQEVILRCVPISNHLYFYWYRQILGQKVEFLVSFYNNEISEKSEIFDDQFSVERPDGSNFTLKIRSTKLEDSAMYFCASNSRGEVSSPLHFGNGTRLTVT.